The 26 T cell receptor beta chains given below trace back to one sample, sequenced in a study of T cell responses to AZD1222 COVID-19 vaccine. Generated by immunoSEQ multiplex PCR, the TCRdb table keeps only in-frame clones and is missing some. The table has 65,000 to 85,000 clones, about 88% seen once. The sequencing here drew on peripheral blood, taken on day 0 of AZD1222 vaccination. Source of these receptors: an adult in good health.

This CDR3 is CASSLGGNYGYTF. DNA of the CDR3: TGCGCCAGCAGCTTGGGAGGGAACTATGGCTACACCTTC. J is TRBJ1-2 and V is TRBV5-1, with D hard to call. Per germline, CDR1 SGHRS and CDR2 YFSETQ. The CDR3 is made up of 13 amino acids. The V end lost 0 bases, the J end lost 2 bases, and 5 bases lay between the germline ends.

This clone appeared a single time. The V call is TRBV2, the J call TRBJ2-3; 11 positions agree with TRBD2. Germline loops: CDR1 SNHLY, CDR2 FYNNEI. CDR3 length: 15 amino acids. V lost 6 bases and J lost 3; bases outside the gene matches: 5. CDR3: CASRGSGGATDTQYF. CDR3 DNA sequence: TGTGCCAGCAGGGGTAGCGGGGGGGCAACAGATACGCAGTATTTT. Drawing the rest from reference TRBV2 and TRBJ2-3, the complete variable domain is EPEVTQTPSHQVTQMGQEVILRCVPISNHLYFYWYRQILGQKVEFLVSFYNNEISEKSEIFDDQFSVERPDGSNFTLKIRSTKLEDSAMYFCASRGSGGATDTQYFGPGTRLTVL.

The chain has TRBV6-5 and TRBJ1-4; a possible D gene is TRBD1 (6 bases). Germline V lookup: CDR1 MNHEY, CDR2 SVGAGI. The CDR3 runs to 13 residues. The V end lost 5 bases, the J end lost 8 bases, and 12 bases lay between the germline ends. CDR3 protein: CASSLGQREKLFF. CDR3 DNA: TGTGCCAGCAGTCTAGGACAGAGGGAAAAACTGTTTTTT.

This chain links TRBV7-2 with TRBJ2-1, with 8 bases identical to TRBD2. V dropped 6 bases and J dropped 3; count of bases not matched to a gene: 10. CDR1 is SGHTA and CDR2 is FQGNSA in the germline V gene. The CDR3 is 16 residues long. This CDR3 is CASSSTSGGFYNEQFF. The CDR3 DNA is TGTGCCAGCAGTTCCACGAGCGGGGGTTTCTACAATGAGCAGTTCTTC.

The chain uses TRBV28 and TRBJ2-7; D not certain. Looked up from germline, CDR1 is MDHEN and CDR2 is SYDVKM. The CDR3 length is 14 residues. V dropped 8 bases and J dropped 0 bases, with 14 bases sitting between them. CDR3: CASAKQITSYEQYF. CDR3 nucleotide sequence: TGTGCCAGCGCCAAGCAGATTACCTCCTACGAGCAGTACTTC.

V gene TRBV4-1 combines with J gene TRBJ2-7; 10 bases align to TRBD2. This CDR3 spans 15 amino acids. Per the germline V gene, CDR1 is MGHRA and CDR2 is YSYEKL. With 0 bases clipped from V and 5 bases from J, the junction kept 4 bases outside the gene matches. The CDR3 region has the DNA TGCGCCAGCAGCCAAGACCAGCGGGGGGGCGACGAGCAGTACTTC. Translating it yields CASSQDQRGGDEQYF.

The chain carries TRBV9 and TRBJ2-2, with unresolved D. The CDR3 consists of 14 residues. The V end was cut by 9 bases, the J end by 0 bases, with 12 bases between. Germline V gene data show CDR1 as SGDLS and CDR2 as YYNGEE. CDR3 nucleotides: TGTGCCACCTCGCCGGGTCCGAACACCGGGGAGCTGTTTTTT. This gives the protein CATSPGPNTGELFF.

The J gene is TRBJ1-1, the V gene TRBV7-8, with 8 bases fitting TRBD1. This CDR3 has 13 amino acids. Losses at the gene ends were 3 bases for V and 11 bases for J; bases not matched to a gene: 8. Germline V lookup: CDR1 SGHVS, CDR2 FQNEAQ. The CDR3 spells CASSFISTGAAFF. The CDR3 DNA reads as TGTGCCAGCAGCTTCATTTCGACAGGGGCGGCTTTCTTT.

The chain couples TRBV7-9 to TRBJ1-5; D not certain. Trimming left V 5 bases short and J 2 bases short, with 7 bases between. The germline V gene encodes CDR1 SEHNR and CDR2 FQNEAQ (reference sequence). The CDR3 totals 13 residues. CDR3 sequence: CASSHGGNQPQHF. For the CDR3, the DNA is TGTGCCAGCAGCCACGGGGGCAATCAGCCCCAGCATTTT.

This rearrangement joins TRBV12-3 or TRBV12-4 to TRBJ2-4; tentative D call: TRBD1 (5 bases). V shed 6 bases and J shed 5 bases, with 8 bases lying between them. This CDR3 is built from 12 residues. CDR3 DNA sequence: TGTGCCAGCAGCCCCAGGGAAAACATTCAGTACTTC. Residues: CASSPRENIQYF.

This clone was counted a few times. The V and J genes are TRBV7-9 and TRBJ2-7; 13 bases agree with TRBD2. Germline V CDR1 and CDR2: SEHNR, FQNEAQ (reference sequence). Losses at the gene ends were 4 bases for V and 4 bases for J; bases not matched to a gene: 4. This CDR3 spans 15 amino acids. In DNA form, the CDR3 reads TGTGCCAGCAGCTCACCGGGACTAGCGGGGTACGAGCAGTACTTC. Translating it yields CASSSPGLAGYEQYF.

This clone was detected once. The chain recombines TRBV10-3 with TRBJ1-1, with a weak D call TRBD1 (6 bases). V was cut by 3 bases and J by 0 bases, with 8 bases left in between. This CDR3 spans 14 amino acids. Germline V gene sequence: CDR1 ENHRY, CDR2 SYGVKD. The CDR3 loop reads CAISETGMNTEAFF. The CDR3 coding sequence is TGTGCCATCAGTGAAACAGGGATGAACACTGAAGCTTTCTTT.

This chain uses TRBV6-5 with TRBJ1-6; 7 positions match TRBD1. The CDR3 runs 14 residues. V was pared by 5 bases and J by 3 bases, with 1 base of the junction left unmatched. The V gene's germline CDR1 is MNHEY and CDR2 SVGAGI. CDR3 nucleotide sequence: TGTGCCAGCAGTCGGGACAGCTATAATTCACCCCTCCACTTT. Translating it yields CASSRDSYNSPLHF.

The chain links TRBV12-3 or TRBV12-4 to TRBJ1-5; D not resolved. The length of the CDR3 is 13 residues. V was clipped by 8 bases and J by 6 bases, with 14 bases between them. Here the CDR3 reads CASLGGNGQPQHF. The CDR3 bases are TGTGCCAGCCTGGGAGGGAACGGTCAGCCCCAGCATTTT.

The DNA for the CDR3 is TGTGCCAGCTCACGCCCGGACAGCAAAACCTACAATGAGCAGTTCTTC. Amino acids: CASSRPDSKTYNEQFF. The V and J genes are TRBV18 and TRBJ2-1; D might be TRBD1 (6 bases). The CDR3 spans 16 residues. Germline loops: CDR1 KGHSH, CDR2 LQKENI. The V and J ends lost 4 bases and 2 bases respectively, with 15 bases between them.

The chain recombines TRBV5-1 with TRBJ2-7; no firm D call. The CDR3 has 15 amino acids. CDR1 and CDR2 from the germline V gene are SGHRS and YFSETQ. Trimming removed 3 bases at V and 7 bases at J, with 20 bases between. The CDR3 region is CASSWGAGEGDEQYF. CDR3 bases: TGCGCCAGCAGCTGGGGTGCAGGAGAAGGAGATGAGCAGTACTTC.

J is TRBJ2-1 and V is TRBV7-9, with 11 bases lining up with TRBD2. The CDR3 totals 16 residues. Germline V gene sequence: CDR1 SEHNR, CDR2 FQNEAQ (reference sequence). V lost 2 bases to trimming and J lost 6 bases; unmatched junction nucleotides: 6. Here the CDR3 reads CASSLTTSGVGNEQFF. As DNA, the CDR3 is TGTGCCAGCAGCTTAACGACTAGCGGGGTGGGCAATGAGCAGTTCTTC.

This clone was seen just once. The rearrangement joins TRBV6-1 to TRBJ1-2; D might be TRBD1 (5 bases). V was clipped by 2 bases and J by 2 bases, with 6 bases between them. This CDR3 region has 13 residues. In germline, CDR1 is MNHNS, CDR2 SASEGT. The CDR3 sequence: CASSESGNYGYTF. The CDR3 DNA sequence: TGTGCCAGCAGTGAATCAGGGAACTATGGCTACACCTTC.

The chain employs TRBV6-5 and TRBJ2-2, with D unresolved. Trimming stripped 2 bases from V and 2 bases from J, with 12 bases between. Germline loops: CDR1 MNHEY, CDR2 SVGAGI. CDR3 length: 16 residues. In DNA form, the CDR3 reads TGTGCCAGCAGTTACCAGAGATTACTAAACACCGGGGAGCTGTTTTTT. It is translated as CASSYQRLLNTGELFF.

The CDR3: CASSNCPSTPLHF. CDR3 DNA sequence: TGTGCCAGCAGCAACTGCCCGTCTACACCCCTCCACTTT. The rearrangement joins TRBV21-1 to TRBJ1-6. TRBV21-1 is given as a pseudogene. The CDR3 runs 13 residues.

CDR3 amino acids: CASSAENYGYTF. CDR3 coding DNA: TGTGCCAGCAGCGCGGAAAACTATGGCTACACCTTC. V gene TRBV9 combines with J gene TRBJ1-2; D uncertain. Trimming took 3 bases from V and 2 from J, leaving 5 bases between them. CDR3 length: 12 residues. From germline, CDR1 is SGDLS and CDR2 YYNGEE.

The V gene is TRBV9, the J gene TRBJ2-7; TRBD2 matches 13 bases. Germline V gene sequence: CDR1 SGDLS, CDR2 YYNGEE. The trim removed 0 bases at V and 7 bases at J, leaving 10 bases unmatched. The CDR3 spans 17 residues. CDR3 sequence: CASSVAHTSGGAREQYF. CDR3 DNA sequence: TGTGCCAGCAGCGTAGCCCATACTAGCGGGGGGGCCAGGGAGCAGTACTTC.

This chain joins TRBV7-6 and TRBJ1-3; D is ambiguous. Germline CDR1 is SGHVS and CDR2 is FNYEAQ. The CDR3 is made up of 16 amino acids. V was trimmed by 1 base and J by 2 bases, leaving 12 bases between them. The chain's CDR3 is CASSLVPVTTGNTIYF. CDR3 in DNA: TGTGCCAGCAGCTTAGTTCCGGTGACAACTGGAAACACCATATATTTT.

A note on this clone: One end of the junction fails to match germline, which may point to a read error. The rearrangement uses TRBV6-5 and TRBJ2-7; a possible D gene is TRBD1 (6 bases). Germline CDR1 MNHEY, CDR2 SVGAGI. The CDR3 has 14 residues. The CDR3 loop is CASIYDRLSYEQYF. In DNA, the CDR3 is TGTGCCAGCATTTACGACAGGCTCTCCTACGAGCAGTACTTC.

V gene TRBV6-5 combines with J gene TRBJ2-7; D perhaps matches TRBD2 (6 bases). V was cut by 4 bases and J by 8 bases, with 12 bases left in between. The CDR3 spans 12 residues. Germline CDR1 and CDR2: MNHEY and SVGAGI. The CDR3 spells CASSLGLPKQYF. In nucleotides, the CDR3 is TGTGCCAGCAGTTTGGGACTCCCCAAGCAGTACTTC.

This rearrangement joins TRBV25-1 to TRBJ2-1, with 10 bases identical to TRBD2. Germline-derived CDR1 and CDR2 are MGHDK and SYGVNS. V trimming: 7 bases; J trimming: 9 bases; junction bases outside the gene matches: 6. The CDR3 has 13 amino acids. The CDR3 coding sequence is TGTGCCAGCACTTTAGCGGGGGGCTCTGAGCAGTTCTTC. This encodes CASTLAGGSEQFF. Together with reference TRBV25-1 and TRBJ2-1, the CDR3 gives the full variable domain: EADIYQTPRYLVIGTGKKITLECSQTMGHDKMYWYQQDPGMELHLIHYSYGVNSTEKGDLSSESTVSRIRTEHFPLTLESARPSHTSQYLCASTLAGGSEQFFGPGTRLTVL.